This T cell receptor (beta chain) was profiled in a study of control samples from healthy donors and cancer patients. The CDR3 is made up of 13 amino acids. With 1 base removed from V and 6 bases from J, the gap between germline ends came to 9 bases. The germline V gene encodes CDR1 MDHEN and CDR2 SYDVKM. Generated by immunoSEQ multiplex PCR, the TCRdb table keeps only in-frame clones and is missing some. The top ten hold over 1.3% of the sample, which has 190,000 or so clones, 80% to 95% seen once. The TCR was taken from a man between 18 and 29 years old in good health. The chain employs TRBV28 and TRBJ1-2; perhaps TRBD1 as D (6 bases). Input material: blood. CDR3 coding DNA: TGTGCCAGCAGTTTATACAGGGATGATGGCTACACCTTC. As protein: CASSLYRDDGYTF.